This T cell receptor (beta chain) was documented in a study of cytomegalovirus exposure and HLA in healthy donors. Of note for this clone: Its antigen is unidentified.

Points from the study as a whole: The investigators catalogued 150 or so TCR beta chains as cytomegalovirus-associated. The likely explanation for a cluster of highly shared sequence variants was sequencing artifact.

Donors counted as nominally healthy when sampled, yet unrecorded immune exposures were likely. Primers: 60 Vbeta forward and 13 Jbeta reverse. Generated by immunoSEQ multiplex PCR, the TCRdb table keeps only in-frame clones and is missing some. The sample carries over 100,000 clones, more than 60% recorded once. The clonotype was recovered from a man between 18 and 29 years old in good health and CMV-seronegative. The sample comprised PBMCs.

This CDR3 is CASSLVRTGGNTGELFF. As DNA, the CDR3 is TGTGCCAGCAGCTTAGTAAGGACAGGGGGGAACACCGGGGAGCTGTTTTTT. V and J are TRBV7-2 and TRBJ2-2, with 10 bases lining up with TRBD1. Germline loops: CDR1 SGHTA, CDR2 FQGNSA. J gave up 1 base and V 1 base, and 3 bases lay outside the gene matches. This CDR3 is 17 amino acids long.